This T cell receptor (beta chain) was sequenced during a study of T cells in Graves' hyperthyroidism and ophthalmopathy. Per germline, CDR1 MDHEN and CDR2 SYDVKM. The CDR3 is 18 amino acids. With 6 bases clipped from V and 3 bases from J, the junction kept 15 bases outside the gene matches. Amplified regions were TCR beta CDR3 sequences from RNA transcripts. A set of HTBI primers served as the primers for a first-round RT-PCR of the TCR CDR3. One entry per CDR3 protein, called by TCRdb with MiXCR from the multiplex PCR reads. The data contain roughly 500,000 distinct CDR3 sequences, around a fifth of them seen just once; the ten biggest clones take up about half.

The chain is built from TRBV28 and TRBJ2-1, with 9 bases that match TRBD2. This clonotype was obtained from an older woman with Graves' ophthalmopathy. The sequencing sample was made of blood. The CDR3 region is CASSQDRLSGSIYNEQFF. The DNA for the CDR3 is TGTGCCAGCAGCCAAGATAGGCTTAGCGGGAGTATCTACAATGAGCAGTTCTTC.